This TCR beta chain originates from a study of PD-1 blockade in classical Hodgkin lymphoma. Data came from immunoSEQ multiplex PCR; TCRdb stores just in-frame clones and leaves some out. This repertoire shows 95,000 or so clones, 65% to 85% found once; its top ten account for 12%. As concerns this clone: No antigen is known for it.

Study outcomes and limitations: Patients starting nivolumab less than 1 year after ASCT had lower diversity and were excluded from later analyses.

Brentuximab vedotin exposure varied among the patients, all of whom had relapsed after autologous stem cell transplantation. CDR1 LNHDA and CDR2 SQIVND come from the germline V gene (reference sequence). Deletions cut 4 bases from V and 1 base from J, with 11 bases between. The CDR3 is made up of 14 amino acids. This chain uses TRBV19 with TRBJ2-7, with D perhaps assigned TRBD1 or TRBD2 (5 bases each). Sequenced material: peripheral blood mononuclear cells (PBMCs), taken at baseline. This TCR was recovered from a human donor with classical Hodgkin lymphoma. CDR3 loop: CASSNRRGSYEQYF. CDR3 bases: TGTGCCAGTAGTAACAGGCGAGGGTCCTACGAGCAGTACTTC. Full variable domain (remainder filled in from reference TRBV19 and TRBJ2-7): DGGITQSPKYLFRKEGQNVTLSCEQNLNHDAMYWYRQDPGQGLRLIYYSQIVNDFQKGDIAEGYSVSREKKESFPLTVTSAQKNPTAFYLCASSNRRGSYEQYFGPGTRLTVT.